Here is one T cell receptor (beta chain) with its context. Its matching antigen is unknown. Sequencing in the ViraFEST assay came after antigen-specific CD4+ T cells had been expanded with viral peptide pools, which were used to stimulate PBMC. Subsequent to 10 days of culture, CD4+ T cells were isolated. The person had PCR-confirmed SARS-CoV-2 infection between March and December 2020. Sequenced by immunoSEQ multiplex PCR; TCRdb stores in-frame clones only, minus some. The sample includes tens of thousands of clones, around 75% of them seen just once. The data originate from a study of vaccination effects on CD4 cells after COVID-19. Study in general: Either the BNT162b2 or mRNA-1273 vaccine was given to participants in two doses. Two recovered convalescent patients were sampled 16 days and one week pre-vaccination.

Study-wide findings and caveats: Clones of infection and vaccine origin contracted markedly late after vaccination.

The sample here was CD4+ T cells from PBMCs cultured with a peptide pool, taken before COVID-19 vaccination. The sequence derives from a human donor who had a prior SARS-CoV-2 infection.

The CDR3 bases are TGCAGCGTTGAAGTACGGTCAATTACCGGGGAGCTGTTTTTT. Residues: CSVEVRSITGELFF. V gene TRBV29-1 combines with J gene TRBJ2-2; D gene ambiguous. The CDR3 runs 14 residues. Germline lookup yields CDR1 SQVTM and CDR2 ANQGSEA. Trimming shortened V by 1 base and J by 5 bases, and 11 bases separated the two germline ends.